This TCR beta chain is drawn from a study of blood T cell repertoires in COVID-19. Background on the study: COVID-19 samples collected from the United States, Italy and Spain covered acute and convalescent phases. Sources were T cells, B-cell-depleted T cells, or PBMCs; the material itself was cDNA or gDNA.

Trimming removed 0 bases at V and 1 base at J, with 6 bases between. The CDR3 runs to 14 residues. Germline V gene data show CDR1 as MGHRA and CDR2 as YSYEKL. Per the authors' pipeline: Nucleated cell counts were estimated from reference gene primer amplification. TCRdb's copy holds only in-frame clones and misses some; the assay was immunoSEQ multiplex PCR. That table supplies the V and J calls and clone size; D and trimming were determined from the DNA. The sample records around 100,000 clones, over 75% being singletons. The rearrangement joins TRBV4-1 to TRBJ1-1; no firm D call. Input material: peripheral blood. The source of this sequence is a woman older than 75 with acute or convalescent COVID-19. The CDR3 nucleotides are TGCGCCAGCAGCCAAGATCCGAGGAACACTGAAGCTTTCTTT. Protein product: CASSQDPRNTEAFF.